These 3 T cell receptor beta chains came from one sample sequenced in a study of blood T cells in healthy people across ages. Through a sample-barcoded 5' primer and a J-beta primer mix, a second PCR was run for roughly 7 to 12 cycles. TCRdb fed the 5' RACE reads into MiXCR, producing one record per CDR3 protein. This sample carries about 1.8 million distinct CDR3 sequences, around half of them seen once, and the ten largest clones take approximately 2.1%. The sequenced sample consisted of blood. Receptors were obtained from a woman aged 40 to 50 in good health.

This clonotype came up a few times. The V gene is TRBV7-3, the J gene TRBJ2-3, with 7 positions matching TRBD1. The junction had 6 bases not matched to a gene; V was cut back by 5 bases and J by 4 bases. CDR1 is SGHTA and CDR2 is FQGTGA in the germline V gene. The CDR3 covers 14 residues. This chain's CDR3 is CASSPHQGADTQYF. The CDR3 DNA sequence: TGTGCCAGCAGCCCACATCAGGGGGCAGATACGCAGTATTTT.

In its sample, this clonotype was seen many times. The V call is TRBV7-9, the J call TRBJ2-7, with D perhaps matching TRBD2 (6 bases). V was clipped by 1 base and J by 1 base, with 17 bases between them. The V gene's germline CDR1 is SEHNR and CDR2 FQNEAQ (reference sequence). The CDR3 spans 17 residues. CDR3 amino acids: CASSLDEAGMDSYEQYF. The CDR3 DNA is TGTGCCAGCAGCTTAGATGAGGCGGGGATGGATTCCTACGAGCAGTACTTC.

This rearrangement joins TRBV7-2 to TRBJ2-5; 7 bases match TRBD1. Trimming took 3 bases from V and 4 from J; bases not matched to a gene: 8. Germline V lookup: CDR1 SGHTA, CDR2 FQGNSA. CDR3 length: 15 residues. CDR3 region: CASSLTKGGSETQYF. As DNA, the CDR3 is TGTGCCAGCAGCTTGACTAAAGGGGGCTCAGAGACCCAGTACTTC.